These 15 T cell receptor beta chains were all obtained from the same sample, sequenced in a study of T cell repertoires in ileal Crohn's disease. The data were produced by immunoSEQ multiplex PCR, yet TCRdb's version contains in-frame clones alone and is incomplete. This repertoire shows roughly 15,000 clones, around four fifths found once; its top ten account for 15% to 20%. Sequencing was carried out using ileal tissue. These receptors were collected from an adult with Crohn's disease.

V and J are TRBV25-1 and TRBJ2-7; 7 bases align to TRBD1. With 3 bases clipped from V and 2 bases from J, the junction kept 7 bases outside the gene matches. This CDR3 contains 15 residues. Germline V gene lookup returns CDR1 MGHDK and CDR2 SYGVNS. In nucleotides, the CDR3 is TGTGCCAGCAGTGACCGGGACAGCGGTCCCTACGAGCAGTACTTC. Translated, it gives CASSDRDSGPYEQYF.

The chain uses TRBV12-5 and TRBJ2-7; 11 bases are a match to TRBD1. Germline V gene sequence: CDR1 LGHNT, CDR2 FRNRAP. J was trimmed by 6 bases and V by 3 bases; bases with no gene match: 1. The CDR3 has 13 residues. CDR3 nucleotides: TGTGCTAGTGGTTTAGGGACAGGGGGCGAGCAGTACTTC. Amino acids: CASGLGTGGEQYF.

As for this clone: In the same sample, other DNA sequences code for this CDR3. DNA of the CDR3: TGTGCCAGCAGCTTAGTAGGAGGGTACGAGCAGTACTTC. It specifies CASSLVGGYEQYF. This rearrangement joins TRBV7-2 to TRBJ2-7, with D possibly being TRBD2 (6 bases). V was trimmed by 1 base and J by 4 bases, leaving 8 bases between them. The CDR3 spans 13 residues. Germline V lookup: CDR1 SGHTA, CDR2 FQGNSA.

This clone was counted a few times. The chain employs TRBV4-3 and TRBJ2-2; possibly TRBD1 for D (6 bases). CDR1 and CDR2 from the germline V gene are LGHNA and YSLEER. The CDR3 has 15 residues. The V end lost 1 base, the J end lost 8 bases, and 14 bases lay between the germline ends. The CDR3 sequence: CASSQVTRGAGELFF. CDR3 sequence (DNA): TGCGCCAGCAGCCAAGTAACCAGGGGCGCGGGGGAGCTGTTTTTT.

The V gene is TRBV4-1, the J gene TRBJ2-7; TRBD1 matches at 7 bases. The CDR3 spans 15 residues. The V gene end was trimmed by 4 bases and the J gene end by 0 bases; junction bases not matched to a gene: 6. Germline V gives CDR1 MGHRA, CDR2 YSYEKL. The CDR3 coding sequence is TGCGCCAGCAGCCGACAACCAGGGGGCTCCTACGAGCAGTACTTC. This codes for CASSRQPGGSYEQYF.

The table lists this clone with a count of one. V usage is TRBV7-8 and J usage is TRBJ2-1; D uncertain. Looked up from germline, CDR1 is SGHVS and CDR2 is FQNEAQ. The CDR3 runs 15 residues. V lost 4 bases to trimming and J lost 0 bases, with 10 bases between them. The CDR3 protein is CASSSHFHSYNEQFF. The CDR3 DNA follows: TGTGCCAGCAGCTCTCACTTTCACTCCTACAATGAGCAGTTCTTC.

The CDR3 bases are TGTGCCAGCAGCACGGGACAGACCTACGAGCAGTACTTC. Translating it yields CASSTGQTYEQYF. The chain recombines TRBV7-6 with TRBJ2-7; 7 positions agree with TRBD1. CDR3 size: 13 residues. V shed 5 bases, J shed 2 bases, and the junction held 3 bases outside the gene matches. CDR1 SGHVS and CDR2 FNYEAQ come from the germline V gene.

CDR3 nucleotides: TGTGCCAGCAGCAAAGCGCGCCAGGGGTTGAGCTCCTACGAGCAGTACTTC. Its translation: CASSKARQGLSSYEQYF. The chain links TRBV21-1 to TRBJ2-7; the D call in the table, TRBD1, was not verified against the DNA. TRBV21-1 is classified as a pseudogene. The CDR3 covers 17 residues.

Only a few counts were recorded for this clone. This sequence joins TRBV4-1 and TRBJ1-5; TRBD1 matches 7 bases. Germline V CDR1 and CDR2: MGHRA, YSYEKL. V trimming: 0 bases; J trimming: 5 bases; junction bases outside the gene matches: 10. This CDR3 comprises 17 residues. The CDR3 bases are TGCGCCAGCAGCCAAGATTTCACCGGGACAGCGTATCAGCCCCAGCATTTT. Translated, it gives CASSQDFTGTAYQPQHF.

This clone showed up just once. This chain's CDR3 is CASSATGGQPQHF. CDR3 sequence (DNA): TGTGCCAGCAGCGCCACAGGGGGGCAGCCCCAGCATTTT. This chain connects TRBV7-6 to TRBJ1-5, with 8 bases that match TRBD1. CDR1 is SGHVS, CDR2 FNYEAQ, per germline. The CDR3 contains 13 residues. The J segment lost 7 bases and the V segment lost 5 bases, leaving 4 bases of the junction unmatched. Full variable domain (rest looked up from reference TRBV7-6 and TRBJ1-5): GAGVSQSPRYKVTKRGQDVALRCDPISGHVSLYWYRQALGQGPEFLTYFNYEAQQDKSGLPNDRFSAERPEGSISTLTIQRTEQRDSAMYRCASSATGGQPQHFGDGTRLSIL.

CDR3 nucleotides: TGTGCCAGCGGGGAGCCTTCCTACGAGCAGTACTTC. As protein: CASGEPSYEQYF. The chain employs TRBV7-2 and TRBJ2-7, with a weak D call TRBD2 (5 bases). Germline CDR1 SGHTA, CDR2 FQGNSA. The CDR3 length is 12 residues. Trimming removed 8 bases from V and 1 base from J, with 9 bases in between.

The chain couples TRBV7-9 to TRBJ2-7; 9 positions agree with TRBD1. CDR1 is SEHNR, CDR2 FQNEAQ, per germline (reference sequence). V dropped 5 bases and J dropped 9; count of bases not matched to a gene: 14. The CDR3 extends over 15 amino acids. CDR3 amino acids: CASSRYRDRVLGQYF. DNA for the CDR3: TGTGCCAGCAGCCGGTACCGGGACAGGGTCTTAGGGCAGTACTTC. Based on the CDR3 plus reference TRBV7-9 and TRBJ2-7, the full variable domain is DTGVSQNPRHKITKRGQNVTFRCDPISEHNRLYWYRQTLGQGPEFLTYFQNEAQLEKSRLLSDRFSAERPKGSFSTLEIQRTEQGDSAMYLCASSRYRDRVLGQYFGPGTRLTVT.

This clone has only a few counts. The rearrangement links TRBV10-3 to TRBJ1-1, with 7 nucleotides matching TRBD1. Germline V gene data show CDR1 as ENHRY and CDR2 as SYGVKD. The CDR3 runs 15 residues. V dropped 10 bases and J dropped 1; count of bases not matched to a gene: 12. The CDR3 DNA reads as TGTGCCACCCGGGACAGCCGATCGAAGAACACTGAAGCTTTCTTT. Translating gives CATRDSRSKNTEAFF.

This clone was seen only a few times. This rearrangement joins TRBV7-3 to TRBJ2-5, with a weak D call TRBD2 (5 bases). CDR1 SGHTA and CDR2 FQGTGA come from the germline V gene. Trimming stripped 5 bases from V and 5 bases from J, with 18 bases between. The CDR3 is 15 residues long. Here the CDR3 DNA reads TGTGCCAGCAGCCCCAGGAGGACGGTTGGGGAGACCCAGTACTTC. It codes for CASSPRRTVGETQYF.

The chain joins TRBV5-4 to TRBJ1-2, with TRBD1 matching 8 bases. The CDR3 covers 16 residues. V lost 0 bases to trimming and J lost 8 bases; unmatched junction nucleotides: 12. CDR1 and CDR2 from the germline V gene are SGHNT and YYREEE (reference sequence). The DNA of the CDR3 is TGTGCCAGCAGCTTGGCTACAATGAGACAGGGGAGAGGCTACACCTTC. It encodes CASSLATMRQGRGYTF.